The 23 T cell receptor beta chains below were found in one sample sequenced in a study of CD8 T cells in Susac syndrome. RNA totalling roughly 0.5 to 1 ug underwent reverse transcription with random hexamers. In TCRdb, the immunoSEQ multiplex PCR reads were re-called with MiXCR into one record per CDR3 protein. This sample has 150,000 to 200,000 distinct CDR3 sequences; approximately 93% occur once, and the top ten carry approximately 0.094%. The sample was CD4+ T cells from PBMCs. All receptors derive from a human donor with multiple sclerosis.

The chain recombines TRBV12-3 or TRBV12-4 with TRBJ1-3; weak D call: TRBD1 (6 bases). The ends were cut back, 5 bases at V and 4 bases at J, with 15 bases in the middle. The CDR3 consists of 15 residues. CDR3 sequence reads: CASSPTGNIGNTIYF. The CDR3 region has the DNA TGTGCCAGCAGTCCAACAGGGAACATCGGAAACACCATATATTTT.

This chain links TRBV9 with TRBJ1-1; no definite D call. Trimming took off 4 bases at V and 6 bases at J, with 13 bases between the two ends. CDR3 length: 13 amino acids. Germline V gene data show CDR1 as SGDLS and CDR2 as YYNGEE. This CDR3 reads CASSSYAVSEAFF. The CDR3 nucleotides read TGTGCCAGCAGCTCCTACGCGGTTTCTGAAGCTTTCTTT.

This clonotype was observed a single time. The rearrangement uses TRBV27 and TRBJ1-5; maybe TRBD1 (5 bases). Germline V gene sequence: CDR1 MNHEY, CDR2 SMNVEV (reference sequence). The ends were cut back, 4 bases at V and 7 bases at J, with 11 bases in the middle. The CDR3 extends over 13 amino acids. The DNA of the CDR3 is TGTGCCAGCAGTTGGGGGATAGGGCAGCCCCAGCATTTT. Translating gives CASSWGIGQPQHF.

This clonotype was observed a single time. The chain recombines TRBV9 with TRBJ2-1; D may be TRBD2 (6 bases). V lost 4 bases to trimming and J lost 8 bases, with 10 bases between them. Germline values: CDR1 SGDLS, CDR2 YYNGEE. This CDR3 has 12 amino acids. CDR3 coding DNA: TGTGCCAGCAGCTCTACTAGCTATGAGCAGTTCTTC. Residues: CASSSTSYEQFF. The full variable domain, rest sourced from reference TRBV9 and TRBJ2-1, is DSGVTQTPKHLITATGQRVTLRCSPRSGDLSVYWYQQSLDQGLQFLIQYYNGEERAKGNILERFSAQQFPDLHSELNLSSLELGDSALYFCASSSTSYEQFFGPGTRLTVL.

The chain couples TRBV12-3 or TRBV12-4 to TRBJ1-2; the D gene is possibly TRBD1 (6 bases). This CDR3 has 14 residues. V was clipped by 5 bases and J by 6 bases, with 16 bases between them. CDR3 DNA sequence: TGTGCCAGCAGTCTGCGGGGGGCGCCTAATGGCTACACCTTC. Its translation is CASSLRGAPNGYTF.

The chain combines TRBV2 with TRBJ1-2, with D possibly TRBD1 on 5 matching bases. Germline V gene lookup returns CDR1 SNHLY and CDR2 FYNNEI. V was shortened by 4 bases and J by 2 bases, with 14 bases between the two germline ends. The CDR3 runs to 15 residues. CDR3 region: CASSAYWDGNYGYTF. The CDR3 region has the DNA TGTGCCAGCAGTGCCTACTGGGACGGCAACTATGGCTACACCTTC.

This chain uses TRBV2 with TRBJ1-1, with 10 positions matching TRBD1. This CDR3 is 15 amino acids long. Germline V lookup: CDR1 SNHLY, CDR2 FYNNEI. With 5 bases clipped from V and 6 bases from J, the junction kept 9 bases outside the gene matches. The DNA of the CDR3 is TGTGCCAGCAGTCGGGACAGGGGAATGAGGTCTGAAGCTTTCTTT. Translated: CASSRDRGMRSEAFF.

V gene TRBV7-2 combines with J gene TRBJ2-5; D uncertain. The germline CDR1 and CDR2 sequences are SGHTA and FQGNSA. CDR3 length: 14 residues. Trimming shortened V by 1 base and J by 4 bases, and 10 bases separated the two germline ends. The CDR3 sequence: CASSLGHLRETQYF. The DNA for the CDR3 is TGTGCCAGCAGCTTAGGACACCTCCGAGAGACCCAGTACTTC.

CDR3 residues: CASSGGRSSGNTIYF. CDR3 bases: TGTGCCAGCAGTGGAGGACGGTCCTCTGGAAACACCATATATTTT. The chain has TRBV2 and TRBJ1-3; D is unclear. The CDR3 is 15 residues long. The germline CDR1 and CDR2 sequences are SNHLY and FYNNEI. V lost 4 bases, J lost 0 bases, and 10 bases lay in between.

The CDR3 region is CAWSVLVGVGSTEAFF. CDR3 in DNA: TGTGCCTGGAGTGTACTGGTAGGGGTAGGCAGCACTGAAGCTTTCTTT. This chain joins TRBV30 and TRBJ1-1; the D gene is possibly TRBD1 (5 bases). The CDR3 is 16 amino acids. V was clipped by 0 bases and J by 4 bases, with 18 bases between them. Germline V gene sequence: CDR1 GTSNPN, CDR2 SVGIG (reference sequence).

This chain links TRBV4-1 with TRBJ1-1; D may be TRBD1 (5 bases). V lost 1 base and J 1 base, leaving 10 bases between the germline ends. Germline CDR1 and CDR2: MGHRA and YSYEKL. This CDR3 has 15 residues. In DNA form, the CDR3 reads TGCGCCAGCAGCCAAGGGGCAGGGAGGAACACTGAAGCTTTCTTT. Amino acid sequence: CASSQGAGRNTEAFF.

V and J are TRBV15 and TRBJ2-7; 8 positions match TRBD1. The V and J ends lost 3 bases and 4 bases, in that order; junction bases with no gene match: 8. This CDR3 is built from 15 residues. Per the germline V gene, CDR1 is LNHNV and CDR2 is YYDKDF (reference sequence). The CDR3, as DNA: TGTGCCACCAGCAGGGTTAGGACAGGGATATACGAGCAGTACTTC. Translation gives CATSRVRTGIYEQYF.

This clonotype was seen a single time. V and J are TRBV28 and TRBJ2-5; 8 nucleotides line up with TRBD1. V gave up 11 bases and J gave up 4 bases; unmatched junction bases: 18. Germline V gene lookup returns CDR1 MDHEN and CDR2 SYDVKM. The CDR3 loop spans 16 amino acids. This CDR3 is CAAVGLTGARPETQYF. DNA for the CDR3: TGTGCCGCTGTGGGATTGACAGGGGCTCGACCAGAGACCCAGTACTTC.

The chain couples TRBV20-1 to TRBJ1-1; 7 bases fit TRBD1. Germline CDR1 and CDR2: DFQATT and SNEGSKA (reference sequence). The CDR3 consists of 15 residues. J lost 1 base, V lost 7 bases, and 12 bases had no gene match. The CDR3 coding sequence is TGCAGTGAAGGGGGCACTGATATTCGGAACACTGAAGCTTTCTTT. Its protein product is CSEGGTDIRNTEAFF.

The rearrangement joins TRBV7-2 to TRBJ2-2, with 7 nucleotides matching TRBD2. Germline CDR1 is SGHTA and CDR2 is FQGNSA. Losses at the gene ends were 10 bases for V and 1 base for J; bases not matched to a gene: 3. This CDR3 is 13 amino acids long. The DNA for the CDR3 is TGTGCCACCTCGGGGGGGAACACCGGGGAGCTGTTTTTT. Protein sequence: CATSGGNTGELFF.

The CDR3 loop reads CASSPRTSVGTEQFF. In DNA, the CDR3 is TGTGCCAGCAGTCCCAGGACTAGCGTCGGTACTGAGCAGTTCTTC. The V and J genes are TRBV25-1 and TRBJ2-1; 9 bases line up with TRBD2. The CDR3 runs 15 residues. The V and J ends lost 5 bases and 9 bases, in that order; junction bases with no gene match: 11. Germline loops: CDR1 MGHDK, CDR2 SYGVNS.

This rearrangement joins TRBV9 to TRBJ2-2; TRBD2 is a possible D gene (6 bases). CDR3 length equals 17 residues. With 4 bases removed from V and 1 base from J, the gap between germline ends came to 17 bases. Germline CDR1 is SGDLS and CDR2 is YYNGEE. This CDR3 is CASSPQAGGVNTGELFF. The CDR3 nucleotides read TGTGCCAGCAGCCCCCAGGCAGGCGGGGTGAACACCGGGGAGCTGTTTTTT.

V is TRBV5-1 and J is TRBJ1-1; D perhaps matches TRBD1 (5 bases). V was clipped by 8 bases and J by 8 bases, with 16 bases between them. Germline V lookup: CDR1 SGHRS, CDR2 YFSETQ. CDR3 length: 12 residues. The CDR3 sequence is CASTTEGTEAFF. CDR3 bases: TGCGCCAGTACGACAGAAGGCACCGAAGCTTTCTTT.

The chain employs TRBV18 and TRBJ1-1; perhaps TRBD1 as D (6 bases). Germline values: CDR1 KGHSH, CDR2 LQKENI. The V end lost 6 bases, the J end lost 0 bases, and 14 bases lay between the germline ends. CDR3 size: 15 residues. DNA of the CDR3: TGTGCCAGCTCGCCTATTGAGGGGGTGAACACTGAAGCTTTCTTT. Encoded protein: CASSPIEGVNTEAFF.

This chain links TRBV27 with TRBJ1-1, with D tentatively TRBD1 (6 bases). V lost 6 bases and J 3 bases, leaving 14 bases between the germline ends. Germline loops: CDR1 MNHEY, CDR2 SMNVEV (reference sequence). This CDR3 comprises 14 residues. The CDR3, as DNA: TGTGCCAGCAGGATCCAGGGGAGGGACACTGAAGCTTTCTTT. Translating gives CASRIQGRDTEAFF.

This clonotype appeared once. The chain has TRBV7-7 and TRBJ2-2, with D possibly matching TRBD1 (6 bases). Per the germline V gene, CDR1 is SSHAT and CDR2 is FNYEAQ (reference sequence). The V gene lost 5 bases and the J gene lost 0 bases, with 13 bases spanning the gap. CDR3 length: 16 residues. The CDR3 is CASSPDSYANTGELFF. The CDR3 DNA is TGTGCCAGCAGCCCGGACAGTTACGCGAACACCGGGGAGCTGTTTTTT.

The chain joins TRBV5-6 to TRBJ1-2; D is uncertain. The CDR3 sequence is 15 residues long. Germline V gene sequence: CDR1 SGHDT, CDR2 YYEEEE. V was pared by 0 bases and J by 2 bases, with 11 bases between. In DNA, the CDR3 is TGTGCCAGCAGCTTGGGGCTTGCGGGGAACTATGGCTACACCTTC. Its protein product is CASSLGLAGNYGYTF. The full variable domain, rest sourced from reference TRBV5-6 and TRBJ1-2, is DAGVTQSPTHLIKTRGQQVTLRCSPKSGHDTVSWYQQALGQGPQFIFQYYEEEERQRGNFPDRFSGHQFPNYSSELNVNALLLGDSALYLCASSLGLAGNYGYTFGSGTRLTVV.

CDR3 DNA: TGCGCCAGCAGCCAAGGGGGGACAGGAACCTACGAGCAGTACTTC. This gives the protein CASSQGGTGTYEQYF. The chain couples TRBV4-3 to TRBJ2-7; TRBD1 agrees at 8 bases. The germline V gene has CDR1 LGHNA and CDR2 YSLEER. The CDR3 loop spans 15 amino acids. Losses at the gene ends were 1 base for V and 2 bases for J; bases not matched to a gene: 4.